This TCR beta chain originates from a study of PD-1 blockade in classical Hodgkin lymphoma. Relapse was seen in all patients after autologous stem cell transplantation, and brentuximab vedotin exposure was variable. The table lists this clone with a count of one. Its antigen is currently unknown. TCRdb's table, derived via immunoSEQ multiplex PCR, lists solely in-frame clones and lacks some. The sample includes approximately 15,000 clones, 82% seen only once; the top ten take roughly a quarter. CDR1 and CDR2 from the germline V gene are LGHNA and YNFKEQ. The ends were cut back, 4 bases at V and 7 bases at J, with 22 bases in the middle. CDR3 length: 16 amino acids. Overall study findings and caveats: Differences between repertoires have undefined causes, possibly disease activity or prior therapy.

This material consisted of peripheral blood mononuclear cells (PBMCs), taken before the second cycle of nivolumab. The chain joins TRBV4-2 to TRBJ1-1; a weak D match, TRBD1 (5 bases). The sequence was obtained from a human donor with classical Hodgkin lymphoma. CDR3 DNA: TGTGCCAGCAGCCCTCCGACAGTCCTCACGGAACATGAAGCTTTCTTT. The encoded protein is CASSPPTVLTEHEAFF.